This passage covers 2 T cell receptor beta chains from one sample sequenced in a study of low-dose radiotherapy and immunotherapy resistance in tumors. Sample time point: after trial treatment. Treatment given: LDRT plus nivolumab, ipilimumab, low-dose cyclophosphamide and aspirin (RACIN trial). Primers targeting TRAV and TRBV primed first-strand cDNA, covering alpha and beta chains. It was with a constant-region primer and a V-primer adapter that TCRs were amplified over around 20 PCR cycles. TCRdb re-derived calls from the reads in MiXCR, one entry per CDR3 protein. The sample carries under 90,000 distinct CDR3 sequences, 15% to 20% recorded once. Here the sequenced sample was PBMCs, taken after low-dose radiotherapy plus immunotherapy. The receptors shown here come from a male donor with prostate cancer.

Worth noting for this clonotype: It is unclear where the CDR3 begins or ends on the DNA, so no DNA is shown, and the CDR3 is as TCRdb lists it. This CDR3 reads CASSLRWGNTGELFFF. The chain links TRBV11-1 to TRBJ2-2. Germline V gives CDR1 SGHAT, CDR2 FQDESV (reference sequence). The CDR3 is 16 residues long, counting both termini.

This chain joins TRBV18 and TRBJ2-1; 10 nucleotides align to TRBD1. Per germline, CDR1 KGHSH and CDR2 LQKENI. Trimming removed 8 bases from V and 2 bases from J; junction bases left unmatched: 6. The CDR3 contains 15 residues. The CDR3 DNA reads as TGTGCCAGCGGGAACGGACAGGGGGCCTACAATGAGCAGTTCTTC. Protein: CASGNGQGAYNEQFF.